One sample yielded the 5 T cell receptor beta chains listed below, sequenced in a study of cytomegalovirus exposure and HLA in healthy donors. The PCR employed 60 Vbeta primers together with 13 Jbeta primers. Sequenced by immunoSEQ multiplex PCR; TCRdb stores in-frame clones only, minus some. The sample gives roughly 140,000 clones, around 77% of which show up once; 6.7% is in the top ten. The specimen sequenced was PBMCs. These receptors were collected from a woman in her thirties or forties in good health and CMV-seropositive.

For the CDR3, the DNA is TGTGCCAGCAGGACCCCGGGAGTTTATGGCTACACCTTC. Protein product: CASRTPGVYGYTF. The chain uses TRBV6-1 and TRBJ1-2; D not certain. Germline V gives CDR1 MNHNS, CDR2 SASEGT. The V gene lost 6 bases and the J gene lost 5 bases, with 13 bases spanning the gap. CDR3 length: 13 amino acids.

The rearrangement uses TRBV18 and TRBJ2-6; 12 nucleotides align to TRBD1. Unmatched junction bases numbered 2, after V lost 3 bases and J lost 2 bases. This CDR3 spans 17 amino acids. Germline CDR1 is KGHSH and CDR2 is LQKENI. The DNA of the CDR3 is TGTGCCAGCTCACCCCGGGACAGGGGGCCTGGGGCCAACGTCCTGACTTTC. This encodes CASSPRDRGPGANVLTF. The variable domain in full, with the rest retrieved from reference TRBV18 and TRBJ2-6, is NAGVMQNPRHLVRRRGQEARLRCSPMKGHSHVYWYRQLPEEGLKFMVYLQKENIIDESGMPKERFSAEFPKEGPSILRIQQVVRGDSAAYFCASSPRDRGPGANVLTFGAGSRLTVL.

The V and J genes are TRBV2 and TRBJ2-3, with D possibly TRBD2 on 5 matching bases. Germline lookup yields CDR1 SNHLY and CDR2 FYNNEI. Deletions cut 7 bases from V and 4 bases from J, with 21 bases between. This CDR3 region has 16 residues. CDR3 DNA sequence: TGTGCCAGCACCCCGAGGGCTAGTGGCGCGTCAGATACGCAGTATTTT. It is translated as CASTPRASGASDTQYF.

This clone was seen a single time. The V call is TRBV18, the J call TRBJ2-2; D is perhaps TRBD1 (5 bases). This CDR3 is built from 16 residues. The germline V and J ends were trimmed by 0 bases and 0 bases, with 8 bases remaining between them. Germline-derived CDR1 and CDR2 are KGHSH and LQKENI. The CDR3 protein is CASSPPQGPNTGELFF. The CDR3 DNA reads TGTGCCAGCTCACCACCCCAGGGTCCGAACACCGGGGAGCTGTTTTTT.

The chain recombines TRBV9 with TRBJ2-5, with D perhaps matching TRBD2 (6 bases). CDR3 length: 16 amino acids. Trimming pared 0 bases from V and 0 bases from J, leaving 12 bases between. The V gene's germline CDR1 is SGDLS and CDR2 YYNGEE. The CDR3, as DNA: TGTGCCAGCAGCGTAGGGGCTAGCGACTACCAAGAGACCCAGTACTTC. It codes for CASSVGASDYQETQYF.